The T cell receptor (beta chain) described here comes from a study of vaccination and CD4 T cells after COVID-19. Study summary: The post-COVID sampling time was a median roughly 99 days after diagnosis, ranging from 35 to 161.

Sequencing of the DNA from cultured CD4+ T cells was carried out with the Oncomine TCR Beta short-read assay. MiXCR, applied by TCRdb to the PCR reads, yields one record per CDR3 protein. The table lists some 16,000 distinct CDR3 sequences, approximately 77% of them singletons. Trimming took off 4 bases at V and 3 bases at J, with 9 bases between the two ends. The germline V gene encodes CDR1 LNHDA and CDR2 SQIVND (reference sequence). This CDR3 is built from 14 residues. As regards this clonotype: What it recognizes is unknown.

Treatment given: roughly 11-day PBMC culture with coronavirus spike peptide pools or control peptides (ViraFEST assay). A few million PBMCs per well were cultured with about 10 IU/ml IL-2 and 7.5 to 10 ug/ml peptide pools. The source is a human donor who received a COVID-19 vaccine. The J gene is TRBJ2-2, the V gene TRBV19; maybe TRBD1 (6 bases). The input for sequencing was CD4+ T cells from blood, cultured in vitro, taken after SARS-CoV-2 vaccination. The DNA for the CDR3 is TGTGCCAGTAGTAGGGGGCGGGACACCGGGGAGCTGTTTTTT. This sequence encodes CASSRGRDTGELFF.